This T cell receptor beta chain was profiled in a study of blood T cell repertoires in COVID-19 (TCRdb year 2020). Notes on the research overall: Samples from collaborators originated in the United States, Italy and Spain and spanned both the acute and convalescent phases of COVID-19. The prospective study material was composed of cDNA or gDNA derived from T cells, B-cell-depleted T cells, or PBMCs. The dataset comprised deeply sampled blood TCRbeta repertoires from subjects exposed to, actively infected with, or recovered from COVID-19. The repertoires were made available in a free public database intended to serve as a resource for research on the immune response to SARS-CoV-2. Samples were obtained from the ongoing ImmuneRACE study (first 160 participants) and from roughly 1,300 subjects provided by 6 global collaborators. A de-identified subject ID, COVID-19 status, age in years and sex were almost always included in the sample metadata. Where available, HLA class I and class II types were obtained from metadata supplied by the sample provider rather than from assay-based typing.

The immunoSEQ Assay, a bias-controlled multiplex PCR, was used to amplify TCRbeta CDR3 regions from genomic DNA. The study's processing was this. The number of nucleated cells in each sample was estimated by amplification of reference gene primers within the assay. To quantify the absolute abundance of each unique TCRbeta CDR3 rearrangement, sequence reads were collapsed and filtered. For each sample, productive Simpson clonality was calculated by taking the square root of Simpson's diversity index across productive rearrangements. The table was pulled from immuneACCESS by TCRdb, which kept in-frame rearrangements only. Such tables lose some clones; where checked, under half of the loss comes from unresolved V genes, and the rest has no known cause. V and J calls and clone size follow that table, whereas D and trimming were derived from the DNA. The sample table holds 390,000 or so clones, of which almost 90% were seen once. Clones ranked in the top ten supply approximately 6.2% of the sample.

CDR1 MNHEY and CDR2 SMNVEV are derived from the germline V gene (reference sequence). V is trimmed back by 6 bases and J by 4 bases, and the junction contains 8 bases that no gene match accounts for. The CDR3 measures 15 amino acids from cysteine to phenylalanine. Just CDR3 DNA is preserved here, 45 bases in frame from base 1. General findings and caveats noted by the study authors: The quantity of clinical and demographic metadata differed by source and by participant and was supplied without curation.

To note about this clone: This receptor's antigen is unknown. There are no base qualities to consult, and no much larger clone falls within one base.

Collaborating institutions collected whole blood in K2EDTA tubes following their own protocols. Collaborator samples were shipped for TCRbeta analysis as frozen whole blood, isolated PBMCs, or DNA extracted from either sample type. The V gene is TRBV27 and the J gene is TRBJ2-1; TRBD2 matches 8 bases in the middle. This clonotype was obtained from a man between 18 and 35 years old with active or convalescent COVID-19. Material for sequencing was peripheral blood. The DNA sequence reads TGTGCCAGCAGGCCAAGCGGGAGTTTGTACAATGAGCAGTTCTTC. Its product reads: CASRPSGSLYNEQFF.